The 5 T cell receptor beta chains listed next were all sequenced from one sample in a study of cytomegalovirus exposure and HLA in healthy donors. The PCR used 60 Vbeta and 13 Jbeta primers. Produced via immunoSEQ multiplex PCR; TCRdb's table is partial and in-frame only. The profile shows roughly 180,000 clones, about four fifths of them singletons. The sample consisted of PBMCs. The receptors stem from a woman in her thirties in good health and CMV-seronegative.

This clone turned up a few times. The V call is TRBV2, the J call TRBJ1-5; perhaps TRBD1 as D (6 bases). V lost 4 bases and J lost 8, with 12 bases in between. Germline CDR1 reads SNHLY; CDR2 reads FYNNEI. The CDR3 has 13 amino acids. The CDR3 sequence is CASSGNREKPQHF. The CDR3 nucleotides read TGTGCCAGCAGTGGCAACAGGGAGAAGCCCCAGCATTTT. The full variable domain, rest sourced from reference TRBV2 and TRBJ1-5, is EPEVTQTPSHQVTQMGQEVILRCVPISNHLYFYWYRQILGQKVEFLVSFYNNEISEKSEIFDDQFSVERPDGSNFTLKIRSTKLEDSAMYFCASSGNREKPQHFGDGTRLSIL.

The V call is TRBV7-9, the J call TRBJ2-2; D is possibly TRBD2 (6 bases). The CDR3 loop spans 15 amino acids. Germline CDR1 reads SEHNR; CDR2 reads FQNEAQ (reference sequence). The V gene lost 6 bases and the J gene lost 6 bases, with 17 bases spanning the gap. This chain's CDR3 is CASRAMRGSAGELFF. Written as DNA, the CDR3 is TGTGCCAGCAGAGCAATGCGGGGAAGCGCCGGGGAGCTGTTTTTT.

The rearrangement uses TRBV12-2 and TRBJ2-1; TRBD2 was called by the table and not checked on the DNA. TRBV12-2 has pseudogene status. The CDR3 runs 17 residues. In DNA form, the CDR3 reads TGTGCAAGTCGCTTAAGAGCGGGGGGAAGCTCCTACAATGAGCAGTTCTTC. Translating gives CASRLRAGGSSYNEQFF.

The rearrangement uses TRBV4-2 and TRBJ1-5, with 10 bases aligning to TRBD1. Trimming removed 4 bases from V and 5 bases from J; junction bases left unmatched: 5. Germline CDR1 LGHNA, CDR2 YNFKEQ. The CDR3 spans 15 residues. For the CDR3, the DNA is TGTGCCAGCAGCCGTCCCGGGACAGGGGATCAGCCCCAGCATTTT. This encodes CASSRPGTGDQPQHF.

V and J are TRBV6-6 and TRBJ2-7; TRBD2 agrees at 7 bases. Trimming removed 7 bases from V and 3 bases from J; junction bases left unmatched: 6. Germline CDR1 MNHNY, CDR2 SVGAGI (reference sequence). The CDR3 runs 13 residues. The CDR3 coding sequence is TGTGCCAGCACGCCGCGCGGGGGCTACGAGCAGTACTTC. It is translated as CASTPRGGYEQYF.